This entry lists 11 T cell receptor beta chains sequenced from one sample in a study of vaccination effects on CD4 cells after COVID-19. The ViraFEST assay expanded antigen-specific CD4+ T cells with viral peptide pools before sequencing. Subsequent to a culture period of more than 9 days, CD4+ T cells were isolated. All vaccine recipients tested negative for nucleocapsid antibodies and had never contracted SARS-CoV-2 infection. TCRdb keeps only in-frame clones here, not all; method: immunoSEQ multiplex PCR. This sample has tens of thousands of clones; around 70% occur once, and the top ten carry around 17%. These TCRs are of unknown antigen specificity. The sequencing here drew on CD4+ T cells from PBMCs cultured with SARS-CoV-2 spike peptides, taken before COVID-19 vaccination. These receptors all stem from a human donor who received a COVID-19 vaccine.

The gene calls are TRBV5-1 and TRBJ2-3, with D hard to call. Germline V gives CDR1 SGHRS, CDR2 YFSETQ. The CDR3 is 15 residues long. V was shortened by 5 bases and J by 2 bases, with 15 bases between the two germline ends. The CDR3 is CASRDLAQHTDTQYF. Here the CDR3 DNA reads TGCGCCAGCAGGGATTTAGCCCAACACACAGATACGCAGTATTTT.

The chain is built from TRBV4-1 and TRBJ1-2; D gene unclear. With 1 base removed from V and 5 bases from J, the gap between germline ends came to 20 bases. The V gene's germline CDR1 is MGHRA and CDR2 YSYEKL. The CDR3 length is 17 residues. The chain's CDR3 is CASSQAWREGAGYGYTF. CDR3 coding DNA: TGCGCCAGCAGCCAAGCTTGGAGGGAGGGCGCAGGTTATGGCTACACCTTC.

The rearrangement links TRBV15 to TRBJ1-6; 9 bases are a match to TRBD1. The CDR3 consists of 14 residues. Trimming at V came to 5 bases and at J to 9 bases, leaving 5 bases not matched to a gene. Per germline, CDR1 LNHNV and CDR2 YYDKDF (reference sequence). Written as DNA, the CDR3 is TGTGCCACCAGCGCGGACAGGGGCATTTCACCCCTCCACTTT. This codes for CATSADRGISPLHF.

Only a few counts were recorded for this clone. The rearrangement uses TRBV18 and TRBJ2-6, with no clear D. V was pared by 0 bases and J by 0 bases, with 6 bases between. The CDR3 extends over 16 amino acids. Germline V gives CDR1 KGHSH, CDR2 LQKENI. In nucleotides, the CDR3 is TGTGCCAGCTCACCACCTAGGGACTCTGGGGCCAACGTCCTGACTTTC. Its protein product is CASSPPRDSGANVLTF. The full variable domain, completed using reference TRBV18 and TRBJ2-6, is NAGVMQNPRHLVRRRGQEARLRCSPMKGHSHVYWYRQLPEEGLKFMVYLQKENIIDESGMPKERFSAEFPKEGPSILRIQQVVRGDSAAYFCASSPPRDSGANVLTFGAGSRLTVL.

This clone was picked up a small number of times. This chain joins TRBV5-6 and TRBJ1-2, with D maybe TRBD1 (5 bases). V lost 0 bases to trimming and J lost 4 bases, with 13 bases between them. There are 15 residues in the CDR3. The germline CDR1 and CDR2 sequences are SGHDT and YYEEEE. CDR3 protein: CASSLALRQIYGYTF. For the CDR3, the DNA is TGTGCCAGCAGCTTGGCCTTACGACAGATCTATGGCTACACCTTC.

The rearrangement joins TRBV28 to TRBJ1-1, with D unresolved. The V gene's germline CDR1 is MDHEN and CDR2 SYDVKM. V was cut by 6 bases and J by 8 bases, with 10 bases left in between. The CDR3 runs 11 residues. This CDR3 reads CASSRTREAFF. DNA of the CDR3: TGTGCCAGCAGCCGGACCCGGGAAGCTTTCTTT.

In nucleotides, the CDR3 is TGTGCCAGCAGTTACGGGATCAAAAGTATGAACACTGAAGCTTTCTTT. It is translated as CASSYGIKSMNTEAFF. The V call is TRBV6-2 or TRBV6-3, the J call TRBJ1-1; D call uncertain. Germline V gives CDR1 MNHEY, CDR2 SVGEGT. The ends were cut back, 2 bases at V and 0 bases at J, with 13 bases in the middle. The CDR3 loop spans 16 amino acids.

V is TRBV6-2 or TRBV6-3 and J is TRBJ2-1; D assignment may be TRBD1 or TRBD2 (6 bases each). This CDR3 comprises 14 residues. CDR1 is MNHEY, CDR2 SVGEGT, per germline. Trimming took 4 bases from V and 5 from J, leaving 12 bases between them. The CDR3 loop is CASSFPGAHNEQFF. As DNA, the CDR3 is TGTGCCAGCAGTTTTCCGGGGGCCCACAATGAGCAGTTCTTC.

The V gene is TRBV6-6, the J gene TRBJ1-4; 7 nucleotides match TRBD1. The CDR3 loop spans 16 amino acids. Germline trimming cut 0 bases from V and 10 bases from J; bases unmatched to any gene: 11. Germline-derived CDR1 and CDR2 are MNHNY and SVGAGI (reference sequence). This CDR3 reads CASSYSAGTVMGKLFF. The CDR3 DNA reads TGTGCCAGCAGTTACTCAGCGGGGACAGTCATGGGAAAACTGTTTTTT.

This sequence joins TRBV28 and TRBJ1-2, with a weak D call TRBD1 (6 bases). Germline-derived CDR1 and CDR2 are MDHEN and SYDVKM. The V end lost 2 bases, the J end lost 7 bases, and 11 bases lay between the germline ends. The CDR3 extends over 13 amino acids. The CDR3 DNA sequence: TGTGCCAGCAGTTTACAGGGGAGGGGTGGCTACACCTTC. Translated: CASSLQGRGGYTF.

The genes are TRBV25-1 and TRBJ2-1; 8 nucleotides line up with TRBD2. V was pared by 1 base and J by 0 bases, with 8 bases of the junction left unmatched. The CDR3 extends over 18 amino acids. The germline gives CDR1 MGHDK, CDR2 SYGVNS. The CDR3 coding sequence is TGTGCCAGCAGTGAATTGGGGAGCGGGAGACTCTCCTACAATGAGCAGTTCTTC. Encoded protein: CASSELGSGRLSYNEQFF.